The entry that follows covers one T cell receptor beta chain sequence. Here immunoSEQ multiplex PCR was the method, and the copy in TCRdb shows in-frame clones only, minus some. Among some 85,000 clones listed, under 80% were seen once. There are 14 residues in the CDR3. V was shortened by 2 bases and J by 3 bases, with 10 bases between the two germline ends. Per germline, CDR1 MNHEY and CDR2 SMNVEV (reference sequence). This record comes from a study of blood T cell repertoires in COVID-19. Across the whole study: In each case, the material was cDNA or gDNA derived from T cells, B-cell-depleted T cells, or PBMCs.

The material sequenced was peripheral blood. This TCR was sampled from a woman older than 75 with active or convalescent COVID-19. The chain has TRBV27 and TRBJ1-2, with D tentatively TRBD1 (6 bases). The CDR3 reads CASSLGEGDYGYTF. CDR3 nucleotide sequence: TGTGCCAGCAGTTTAGGGGAGGGGGACTATGGCTACACCTTC.